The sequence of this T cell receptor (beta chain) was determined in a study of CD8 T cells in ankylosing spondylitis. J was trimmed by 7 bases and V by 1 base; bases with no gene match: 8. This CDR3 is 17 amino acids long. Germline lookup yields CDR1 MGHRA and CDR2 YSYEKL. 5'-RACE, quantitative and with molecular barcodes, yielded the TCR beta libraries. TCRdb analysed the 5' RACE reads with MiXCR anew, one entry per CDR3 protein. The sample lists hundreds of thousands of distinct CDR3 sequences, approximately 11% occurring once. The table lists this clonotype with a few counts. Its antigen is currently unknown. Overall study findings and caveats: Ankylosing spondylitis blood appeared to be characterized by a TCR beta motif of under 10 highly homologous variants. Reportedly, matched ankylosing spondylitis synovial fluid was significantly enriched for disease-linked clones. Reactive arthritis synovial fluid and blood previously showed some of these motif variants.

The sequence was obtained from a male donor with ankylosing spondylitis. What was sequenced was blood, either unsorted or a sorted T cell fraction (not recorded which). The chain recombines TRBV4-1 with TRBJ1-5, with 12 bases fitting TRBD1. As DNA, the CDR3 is TGCGCCAGCAGCCAAGGAAAGGGACAGGGGGCGAGGCAGCCCCAGCATTTT. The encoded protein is CASSQGKGQGARQPQHF.